This entry is about one TCR beta chain. When the RNA was reverse transcribed, random hexamers were used with an input of roughly 0.5 to 1 ug. In TCRdb, the immunoSEQ multiplex PCR reads were re-called with MiXCR into one record per CDR3 protein. The sample has about 150,000 distinct CDR3 sequences, approximately 94% seen once; the top ten hold roughly 0.084%. These data belong to a study of CD8 T cells in Susac syndrome. Overall study: When blood was drawn, the patients with Susac syndrome were therapy-naive, on corticosteroids, or on intravenous immunoglobulin alone.

The CDR3 is 15 residues long. Trimming cost V 5 bases and J 4 bases, with 17 bases left between them. The receptor was derived from a human donor with Susac syndrome. Sequenced input: CD4+ T cells from PBMCs. The chain has TRBV12-3 or TRBV12-4 and TRBJ1-2; weak D call: TRBD1 (6 bases). CDR3 loop: CASSQRGGEIYGYTF. The CDR3 nucleotides read TGTGCCAGCAGTCAACGCGGGGGCGAGATCTATGGCTACACCTTC.